The rows below give T cell receptor beta chains drawn from one sample of a study of blood T cell repertoires in COVID-19. Generated by immunoSEQ multiplex PCR, the TCRdb table keeps only in-frame clones and is missing some. This table has about 330,000 clones, approximately 89% appearing once. Sequencing was carried out using PBMCs or T cells enriched from blood (not recorded which). All receptors come from a woman in her 30s who had recovered from COVID-19. CDR3s include the opening cysteine and the closing phenylalanine or tryptophan. A D gene is named only where the DNA matches it firmly. Clone size is shown for a subset of rows, as once, few, many or a class of expanded clone.

v_gene: TRBV30; d_gene: NA; j_gene: TRBJ2-7; abundance: NA; CDR3aa: CAWGPISSYEQYF; CDR3nt: TGTGCCTGGGGTCCGATCAGCTCCTACGAGCAGTACTTC
v_gene: TRBV21-1; d_gene: NA; j_gene: TRBJ2-1; abundance: NA; CDR3aa: CASSKVGQGHEQFF; CDR3nt: TGTGCCAGCAGCAAAGTGGGACAGGGCCATGAGCAGTTCTTC
v_gene: TRBV19; d_gene: TRBD1; j_gene: TRBJ2-5; abundance: NA; CDR3aa: CASSSGQGAWETQYF; CDR3nt: TGTGCCAGTAGTTCGGGACAGGGGGCGTGGGAGACCCAGTACTTC
v_gene: TRBV11-3; d_gene: NA; j_gene: TRBJ2-7; abundance: NA; CDR3aa: CASSLAGSGGEQYF; CDR3nt: TGTGCCAGCAGCTTAGCCGGGTCTGGCGGCGAGCAGTACTTC
v_gene: TRBV28; d_gene: NA; j_gene: TRBJ1-6; abundance: NA; CDR3aa: CASSLGHAGNSPLHF; CDR3nt: TGTGCCAGCAGTTTAGGGCACGCGGGTAATTCACCCCTCCACTTT
v_gene: TRBV2; d_gene: NA; j_gene: TRBJ1-2; abundance: NA; CDR3aa: CASSREYGYTF; CDR3nt: TGTGCCAGCAGCCGGGAGTATGGCTACACCTTC
v_gene: TRBV27; d_gene: NA; j_gene: TRBJ1-1; abundance: NA; CDR3aa: CASRRGLNTEAFF; CDR3nt: TGTGCCAGCAGAAGAGGGCTGAACACTGAAGCTTTCTTT
v_gene: TRBV21-1; d_gene: NA; j_gene: TRBJ1-2; abundance: once; CDR3aa: CASSKGQGLLTF; CDR3nt: TGTGCCAGCAGCAAAGGACAGGGGCTCCTCACCTTC
v_gene: TRBV5-1; d_gene: TRBD1; j_gene: TRBJ1-5; abundance: NA; CDR3aa: CASSPTDREEQPQHF; CDR3nt: TGCGCCAGCAGCCCCACAGACAGGGAAGAACAGCCCCAGCATTTT
v_gene: TRBV25-1; d_gene: NA; j_gene: TRBJ2-3; abundance: NA; CDR3aa: CASSVLAGLPDTQYF; CDR3nt: TGTGCCAGCAGTGTATTGGCGGGGTTGCCAGATACGCAGTATTTT
v_gene: TRBV28; d_gene: TRBD1; j_gene: TRBJ1-2; abundance: NA; CDR3aa: CASSRPRQGNYYGYTF; CDR3nt: TGTGCCAGCAGCCGCCCCCGACAGGGGAATTACTATGGCTACACCTTC
v_gene: TRBV2; d_gene: TRBD2; j_gene: TRBJ2-1; abundance: NA; CDR3aa: CASSRLAGYPYNEQFF; CDR3nt: TGTGCCAGCAGTCGACTAGCGGGGTACCCTTACAATGAGCAGTTCTTC
v_gene: TRBV19; d_gene: NA; j_gene: TRBJ1-3; abundance: once; CDR3aa: CASSISGSGNTIYF; CDR3nt: TGTGCCAGTAGTATATCAGGCTCTGGAAACACCATATATTTT
v_gene: TRBV6-6; d_gene: NA; j_gene: TRBJ2-1; abundance: NA; CDR3aa: CASNENKGGAMTEQFF; CDR3nt: TGTGCCAGCAACGAAAACAAAGGGGGTGCCATGACGGAGCAGTTCTTC
v_gene: TRBV23-1; d_gene: TRBD1; j_gene: TRBJ1-2; abundance: NA; CDR3aa: CASSQSPPIRDRDLYGYTF; CDR3nt: TGCGCCAGCAGTCAATCACCCCCTATCCGGGACAGAGATCTCTATGGCTACACCTTC
v_gene: TRBV9; d_gene: NA; j_gene: TRBJ1-5; abundance: NA; CDR3aa: CASSVSGYNQPQHF; CDR3nt: TGTGCCAGCAGCGTATCAGGCTACAATCAGCCCCAGCATTTT
v_gene: TRBV4-1; d_gene: NA; j_gene: TRBJ2-1; abundance: NA; CDR3aa: CASSQDLFFSELFNEQFF; CDR3nt: TGCGCCAGCAGCCAAGATCTCTTCTTCAGCGAACTCTTCAATGAGCAGTTCTTC
v_gene: TRBV5-1; d_gene: NA; j_gene: TRBJ1-1; abundance: NA; CDR3aa: CASSLLGLMNTEAFF; CDR3nt: TGCGCCAGCAGCCTCCTAGGTCTTATGAACACTGAAGCTTTCTTT
v_gene: TRBV7-9; d_gene: NA; j_gene: TRBJ2-1; abundance: NA; CDR3aa: CASLAGRGNYYNEQFF; CDR3nt: TGTGCCAGCCTCGCTGGGAGAGGGAATTACTACAATGAGCAGTTCTTC
v_gene: TRBV5-6; d_gene: NA; j_gene: TRBJ1-5; abundance: NA; CDR3aa: CASSPGTNQPQHF; CDR3nt: TGTGCCAGCAGCCCGGGGACAAACCAGCCCCAGCATTTT
v_gene: TRBV3-1/TRBV3-2; d_gene: TRBD1; j_gene: TRBJ1-1; abundance: NA; CDR3aa: CASSRGTGMNTEAFF; CDR3nt: TGTGCCAGCAGCCGCGGGACAGGCATGAACACTGAAGCTTTCTTT
v_gene: TRBV7-2; d_gene: NA; j_gene: TRBJ2-2; abundance: NA; CDR3aa: CASSPWTVTGELFF; CDR3nt: TGTGCCAGCAGCCCCTGGACAGTAACCGGGGAGCTGTTTTTT
v_gene: TRBV5-4; d_gene: TRBD1; j_gene: TRBJ1-2; abundance: NA; CDR3aa: CASSHRGQYGYTF; CDR3nt: TGTGCCAGCAGCCACAGGGGGCAATATGGCTACACCTTC
v_gene: TRBV7-8; d_gene: TRBD1; j_gene: TRBJ2-1; abundance: NA; CDR3aa: CASSPGRGQTYNEQFF; CDR3nt: TGTGCCAGCAGCCCCGGTAGGGGACAGACCTACAATGAGCAGTTCTTC
v_gene: TRBV5-6; d_gene: NA; j_gene: TRBJ1-1; abundance: few; CDR3aa: CASSLKGVEAFF; CDR3nt: TGTGCCAGCAGCTTGAAAGGGGTTGAAGCTTTCTTT
v_gene: TRBV24-1; d_gene: TRBD2; j_gene: TRBJ2-2; abundance: NA; CDR3aa: CATSDPPPGGNTGELFF; CDR3nt: TGTGCCACCAGTGATCCTCCTCCGGGGGGGAACACCGGGGAGCTGTTTTTT
v_gene: TRBV29-1; d_gene: TRBD1; j_gene: TRBJ2-3; abundance: once; CDR3aa: CSVEETGGMSDTQYF; CDR3nt: TGCAGCGTTGAAGAAACAGGGGGCATGTCAGATACGCAGTATTTT
v_gene: TRBV11-2; d_gene: NA; j_gene: TRBJ2-7; abundance: NA; CDR3aa: CASSRHSYEQYF; CDR3nt: TGTGCCAGCAGTAGACATTCCTACGAGCAGTACTTC
v_gene: TRBV5-1; d_gene: TRBD1; j_gene: TRBJ1-4; abundance: NA; CDR3aa: CASSSPAGGAANEKLFF; CDR3nt: TGCGCCAGCAGCTCACCAGCAGGGGGCGCGGCTAATGAAAAACTGTTTTTT
v_gene: TRBV2; d_gene: NA; j_gene: TRBJ1-1; abundance: few; CDR3aa: CASSSGSGTEAFF; CDR3nt: TGTGCCAGCAGTTCAGGGTCTGGCACTGAAGCTTTCTTT
v_gene: TRBV2; d_gene: TRBD1; j_gene: TRBJ1-2; abundance: once; CDR3aa: CASSKTGVAPNYGYTF; CDR3nt: TGTGCCAGCAGCAAGACAGGGGTGGCACCTAACTATGGCTACACCTTC
v_gene: TRBV10-2; d_gene: NA; j_gene: TRBJ1-2; abundance: NA; CDR3aa: CASSESLSRGDYGYTF; CDR3nt: TGCGCCAGCAGTGAGTCTCTGTCCAGGGGTGACTATGGCTACACCTTC
v_gene: TRBV20-1; d_gene: TRBD1; j_gene: TRBJ1-2; abundance: NA; CDR3aa: CSASQQGALGYTF; CDR3nt: TGCAGTGCTAGTCAACAGGGGGCCCTCGGCTACACCTTC
v_gene: TRBV9; d_gene: NA; j_gene: TRBJ1-2; abundance: once; CDR3aa: CASSVGQGNYGYTF; CDR3nt: TGTGCCAGCAGCGTAGGCCAGGGGAACTATGGCTACACCTTC
v_gene: TRBV6-1; d_gene: NA; j_gene: TRBJ1-6; abundance: NA; CDR3aa: CASSDHQVRGQRRTLHF; CDR3nt: TGTGCCAGCAGTGATCATCAGGTACGCGGACAGCGAAGAACCCTCCACTTT
v_gene: TRBV11-1; d_gene: NA; j_gene: TRBJ1-6; abundance: NA; CDR3aa: CASSPRRGRYNSPLHF; CDR3nt: TGTGCCAGCAGCCCTCGAAGGGGAAGATATAATTCACCCCTCCACTTT
v_gene: TRBV29-1; d_gene: NA; j_gene: TRBJ2-6; abundance: NA; CDR3aa: CSVVGANVLTF; CDR3nt: TGCAGCGTTGTAGGGGCCAACGTCCTGACTTTC
v_gene: TRBV5-8; d_gene: NA; j_gene: TRBJ2-3; abundance: NA; CDR3aa: CASSGARDTQYF; CDR3nt: TGTGCCAGCAGCGGGGCTAGAGATACGCAGTATTTT
v_gene: TRBV28; d_gene: NA; j_gene: TRBJ1-3; abundance: NA; CDR3aa: CASSRTGSGNTIYF; CDR3nt: TGTGCCAGCAGTCGTACCGGCTCTGGAAACACCATATATTTT
v_gene: TRBV4-1; d_gene: NA; j_gene: TRBJ2-4; abundance: NA; CDR3aa: CASSQGRPRGTKNIQYF; CDR3nt: TGCGCCAGCAGCCAAGGGAGGCCGAGGGGGACCAAAAACATTCAGTACTTC
v_gene: TRBV2; d_gene: NA; j_gene: TRBJ1-1; abundance: NA; CDR3aa: CASTTALRYTEAFF; CDR3nt: TGTGCCAGCACGACGGCTTTGAGGTACACTGAAGCTTTCTTT
v_gene: TRBV27; d_gene: NA; j_gene: TRBJ1-5; abundance: NA; CDR3aa: CASSYTGITNQPQHF; CDR3nt: TGTGCCAGCAGTTATACAGGGATTACCAATCAGCCCCAGCATTTT
v_gene: TRBV2; d_gene: NA; j_gene: TRBJ2-1; abundance: NA; CDR3aa: CASSGLGNEQFF; CDR3nt: TGTGCCAGCAGTGGACTCGGCAATGAGCAGTTCTTC
v_gene: TRBV6-2/TRBV6-3; d_gene: NA; j_gene: TRBJ2-7; abundance: NA; CDR3aa: CASSLNRDFYEQYF; CDR3nt: TGTGCCAGCAGTCTCAACAGGGATTTCTACGAGCAGTACTTC